This TCR beta chain appears in the sequencing data of a study of patients and donors after allogeneic stem cell transplantation. Germline V gene sequence: CDR1 KGHSH, CDR2 LQKENI. V lost 1 base and J 6 bases, leaving 15 bases between the germline ends. This CDR3 has 16 residues. TCRdb redid the calling of the RT-PCR reads with MiXCR, one entry per CDR3 protein. This table holds over 400,000 distinct CDR3 sequences, under 20% found once. The table lists this clonotype with a few counts. The receptor was derived from a human donor who was either an allogeneic HSCT recipient or a stem cell or donor lymphocyte infusion donor (not recorded which). It is not recorded whose cells these are; they may come from a transplant donor. The sequencing sample was made of blood, either unsorted or a sorted T cell fraction (not recorded which). This chain joins TRBV18 and TRBJ2-2; D is ambiguous. CDR3 residues: CASSPLPPQRAGELFF. DNA of the CDR3: TGTGCCAGCTCACCACTCCCCCCACAACGGGCCGGGGAGCTGTTTTTT.